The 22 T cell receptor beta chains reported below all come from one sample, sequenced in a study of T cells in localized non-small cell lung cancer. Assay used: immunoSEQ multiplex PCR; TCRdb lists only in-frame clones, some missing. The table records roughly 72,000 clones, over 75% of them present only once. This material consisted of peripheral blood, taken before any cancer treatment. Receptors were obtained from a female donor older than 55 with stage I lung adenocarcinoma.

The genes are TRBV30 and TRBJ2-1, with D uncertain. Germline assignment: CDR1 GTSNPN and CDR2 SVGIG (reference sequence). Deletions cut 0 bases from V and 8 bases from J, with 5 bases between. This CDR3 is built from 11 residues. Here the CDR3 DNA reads TGTGCCTGGAGTGTAAGGGATGAGCAGTTCTTC. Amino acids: CAWSVRDEQFF.

CDR3 loop: CAADRGPYEQYF. In DNA form, the CDR3 reads TGTGCTGCGGACAGAGGCCCCTACGAGCAGTACTTC. The chain is built from TRBV30 and TRBJ2-7, with D possibly being TRBD1 (6 bases). CDR1 and CDR2 from the germline V gene are GTSNPN and SVGIG (reference sequence). This CDR3 contains 12 residues.

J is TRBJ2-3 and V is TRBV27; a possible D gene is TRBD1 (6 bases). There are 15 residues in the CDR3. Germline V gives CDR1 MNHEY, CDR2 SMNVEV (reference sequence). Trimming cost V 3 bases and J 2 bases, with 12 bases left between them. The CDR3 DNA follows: TGTGCCAGCAGTTTGGCAACAGGGACCACAGATACGCAGTATTTT. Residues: CASSLATGTTDTQYF.

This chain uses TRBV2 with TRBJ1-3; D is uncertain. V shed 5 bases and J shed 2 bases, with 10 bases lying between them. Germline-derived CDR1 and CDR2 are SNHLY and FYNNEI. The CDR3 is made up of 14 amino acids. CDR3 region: CASSLGLTGNTIYF. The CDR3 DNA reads TGTGCCAGCAGTCTGGGTCTCACTGGAAACACCATATATTTT.

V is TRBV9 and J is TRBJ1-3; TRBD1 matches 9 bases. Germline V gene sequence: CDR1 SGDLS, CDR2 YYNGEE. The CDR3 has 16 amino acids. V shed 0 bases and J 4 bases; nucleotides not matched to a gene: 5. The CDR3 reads CASSVEDRGSGNTIYF. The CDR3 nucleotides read TGTGCCAGCAGCGTAGAGGACAGGGGATCCGGAAACACCATATATTTT.

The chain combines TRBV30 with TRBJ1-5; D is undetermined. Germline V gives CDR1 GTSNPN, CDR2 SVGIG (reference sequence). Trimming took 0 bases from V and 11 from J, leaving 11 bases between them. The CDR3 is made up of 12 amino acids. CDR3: CAWSVPGVAQHF. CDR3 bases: TGTGCCTGGAGTGTGCCAGGTGTAGCCCAGCATTTT. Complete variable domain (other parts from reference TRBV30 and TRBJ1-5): SQTIHQWPATLVQPVGSPLSLECTVEGTSNPNLYWYRQAAGRGLQLLFYSVGIGQISSEVPQNLSASRPQDRQFILSSKKLLLSDSGFYLCAWSVPGVAQHFGDGTRLSIL.

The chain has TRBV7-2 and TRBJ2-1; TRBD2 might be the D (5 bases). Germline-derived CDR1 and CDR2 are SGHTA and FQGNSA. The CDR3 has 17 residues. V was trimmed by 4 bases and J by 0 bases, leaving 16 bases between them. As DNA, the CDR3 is TGTGCCAGCAGCTCCCCATCGGGGTGGAGCTCCTACAATGAGCAGTTCTTC. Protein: CASSSPSGWSSYNEQFF.

CDR3 in amino acids: CASSGQFNEQFF. The CDR3 bases are TGTGCCAGCAGTGGACAGTTCAATGAGCAGTTCTTC. The chain has TRBV28 and TRBJ2-1; D is possibly TRBD1 (6 bases). CDR1 MDHEN and CDR2 SYDVKM come from the germline V gene. The CDR3 has 12 residues. The germline V and J ends were trimmed by 5 bases and 6 bases, with 8 bases remaining between them.

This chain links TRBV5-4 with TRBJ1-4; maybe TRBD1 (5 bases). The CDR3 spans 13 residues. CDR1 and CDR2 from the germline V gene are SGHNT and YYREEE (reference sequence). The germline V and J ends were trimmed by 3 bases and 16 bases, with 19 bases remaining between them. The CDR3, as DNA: TGTGCCAGCAGCTGGGGACCGGGCAAAGATCAGTTTTTT. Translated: CASSWGPGKDQFF.

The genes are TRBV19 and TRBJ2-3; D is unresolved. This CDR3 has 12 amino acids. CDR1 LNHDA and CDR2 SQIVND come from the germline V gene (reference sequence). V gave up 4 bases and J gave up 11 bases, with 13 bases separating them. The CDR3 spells CASSTWSTGQYF. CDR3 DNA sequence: TGTGCCAGTAGTACCTGGAGCACGGGGCAGTATTTT. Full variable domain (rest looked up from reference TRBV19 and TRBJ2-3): DGGITQSPKYLFRKEGQNVTLSCEQNLNHDAMYWYRQDPGQGLRLIYYSQIVNDFQKGDIAEGYSVSREKKESFPLTVTSAQKNPTAFYLCASSTWSTGQYFGPGTRLTVL.

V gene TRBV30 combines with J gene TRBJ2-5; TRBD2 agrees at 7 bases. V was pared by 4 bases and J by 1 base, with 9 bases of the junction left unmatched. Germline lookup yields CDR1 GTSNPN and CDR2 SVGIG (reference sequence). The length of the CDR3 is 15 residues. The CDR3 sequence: CAWTRDYLRQETQYF. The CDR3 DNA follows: TGTGCCTGGACCCGGGACTACCTACGCCAAGAGACCCAGTACTTC.

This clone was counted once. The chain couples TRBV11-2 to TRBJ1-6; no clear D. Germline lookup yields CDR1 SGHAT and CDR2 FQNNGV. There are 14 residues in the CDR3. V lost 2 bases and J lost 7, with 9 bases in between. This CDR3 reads CASSLNMGNSPLHF. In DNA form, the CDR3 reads TGTGCCAGCAGCTTAAATATGGGGAATTCACCCCTCCACTTT.

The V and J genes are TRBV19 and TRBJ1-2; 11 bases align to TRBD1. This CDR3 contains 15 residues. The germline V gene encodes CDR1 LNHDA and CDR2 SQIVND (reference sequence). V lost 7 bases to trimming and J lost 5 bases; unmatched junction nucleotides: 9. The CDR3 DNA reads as TGTGCCAGTATGGGAGGTGGACAGGGGGCATATGGCTACACCTTC. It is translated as CASMGGGQGAYGYTF.

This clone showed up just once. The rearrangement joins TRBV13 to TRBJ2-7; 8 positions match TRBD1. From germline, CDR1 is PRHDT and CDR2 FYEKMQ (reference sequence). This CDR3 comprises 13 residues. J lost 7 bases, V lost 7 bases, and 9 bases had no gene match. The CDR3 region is CASTRQGLGEQYF. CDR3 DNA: TGTGCCAGCACCAGACAGGGGCTAGGGGAGCAGTACTTC.

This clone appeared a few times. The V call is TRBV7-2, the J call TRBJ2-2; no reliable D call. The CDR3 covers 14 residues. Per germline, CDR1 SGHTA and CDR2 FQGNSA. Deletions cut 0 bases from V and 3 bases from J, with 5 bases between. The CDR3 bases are TGTGCCAGCAGCTTAGCGCACTACACCGGGGAGCTGTTTTTT. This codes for CASSLAHYTGELFF.

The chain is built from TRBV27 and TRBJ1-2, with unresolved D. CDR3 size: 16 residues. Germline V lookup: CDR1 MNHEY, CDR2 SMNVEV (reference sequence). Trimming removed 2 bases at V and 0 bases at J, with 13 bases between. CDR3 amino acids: CASSLSMATTNYGYTF. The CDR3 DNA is TGTGCCAGCAGTTTAAGTATGGCCACGACTAACTATGGCTACACCTTC.

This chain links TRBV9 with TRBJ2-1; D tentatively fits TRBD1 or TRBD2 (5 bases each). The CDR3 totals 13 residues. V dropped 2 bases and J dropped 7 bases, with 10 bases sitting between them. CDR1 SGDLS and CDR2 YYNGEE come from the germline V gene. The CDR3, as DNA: TGTGCCAGCAGCGTTGGGTGGGGGAATGAGCAGTTCTTC. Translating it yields CASSVGWGNEQFF. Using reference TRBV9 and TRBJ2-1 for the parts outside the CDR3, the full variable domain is DSGVTQTPKHLITATGQRVTLRCSPRSGDLSVYWYQQSLDQGLQFLIQYYNGEERAKGNILERFSAQQFPDLHSELNLSSLELGDSALYFCASSVGWGNEQFFGPGTRLTVL.

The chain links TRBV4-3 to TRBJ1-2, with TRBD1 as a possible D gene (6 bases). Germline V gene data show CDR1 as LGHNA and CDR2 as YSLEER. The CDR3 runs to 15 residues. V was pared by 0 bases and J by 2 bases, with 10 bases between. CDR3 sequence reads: CASSQEVGTNYGYTF. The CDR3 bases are TGCGCCAGCAGCCAAGAAGTCGGGACAAACTATGGCTACACCTTC.

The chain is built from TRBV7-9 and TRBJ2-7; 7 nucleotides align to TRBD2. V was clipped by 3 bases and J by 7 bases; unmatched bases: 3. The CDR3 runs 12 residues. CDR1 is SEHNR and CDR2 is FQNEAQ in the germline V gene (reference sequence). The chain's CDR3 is CASSFLAVEQYF. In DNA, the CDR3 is TGTGCCAGCAGCTTCCTAGCGGTGGAGCAGTACTTC.

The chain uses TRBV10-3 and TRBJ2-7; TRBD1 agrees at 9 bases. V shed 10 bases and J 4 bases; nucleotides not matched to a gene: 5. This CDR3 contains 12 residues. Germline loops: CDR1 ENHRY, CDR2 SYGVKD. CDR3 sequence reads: CATTGGAYEQYF. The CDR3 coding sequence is TGTGCCACAACAGGGGGCGCGTACGAGCAGTACTTC.

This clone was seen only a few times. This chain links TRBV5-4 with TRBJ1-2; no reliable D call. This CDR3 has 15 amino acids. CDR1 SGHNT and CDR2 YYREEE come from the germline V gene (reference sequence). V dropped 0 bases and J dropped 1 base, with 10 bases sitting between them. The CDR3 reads CASSLAGRGNYGYTF. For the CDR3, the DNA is TGTGCCAGCAGCTTGGCCGGGCGGGGTAACTATGGCTACACCTTC.

The CDR3 nucleotides read TGTGCCAGCAGCCCGGGACTAGCGGGAGTATACGAGCAGTACTTC. The encoded protein is CASSPGLAGVYEQYF. The V gene is TRBV5-6, the J gene TRBJ2-7, with 14 bases fitting TRBD2. Germline-derived CDR1 and CDR2 are SGHDT and YYEEEE. After removal of 4 bases from V and 4 bases from J, the junction contained 4 bases not matched to a gene. The CDR3 runs 15 residues.